These 5 T cell receptor beta chains were all obtained from the same sample, sequenced in a study of T cell changes during pregnancy in multiple sclerosis. Using immunoSEQ multiplex PCR, the repertoire was profiled, and TCRdb retains in-frame clones only, with some absent. Among under 45,000 clones listed, about 87% were seen once. Sequenced here: CD4+ T cells from peripheral blood mononuclear cells, sampled in the second trimester of pregnancy. These receptors were collected from a female donor with multiple sclerosis, enrolled in a pregnancy study.

The chain carries TRBV2 and TRBJ1-5, with a weak D call TRBD1 (6 bases). CDR3 length: 13 amino acids. Per germline, CDR1 SNHLY and CDR2 FYNNEI. V was cut by 6 bases and J by 0 bases, with 6 bases left in between. CDR3 loop: CASRDSSNQPQHF. As DNA, the CDR3 is TGTGCCAGCAGGGACAGTAGCAATCAGCCCCAGCATTTT.

In nucleotides, the CDR3 is TGTGCCAGCAGTTCATCCTACGGGGGGCCGACCTACGAGCAGTACTTC. Amino acids: CASSSSYGGPTYEQYF. The chain combines TRBV27 with TRBJ2-7, with a tentative D call TRBD2 (7 bases). The CDR3 consists of 16 residues. V lost 4 bases to trimming and J lost 2 bases, with 18 bases between them. The V gene's germline CDR1 is MNHEY and CDR2 SMNVEV (reference sequence).

V gene TRBV18 combines with J gene TRBJ2-1; tentative D call: TRBD1 (5 bases). The CDR3 length is 15 residues. Trimming took off 2 bases at V and 8 bases at J, with 16 bases between the two ends. Per germline, CDR1 KGHSH and CDR2 LQKENI. In DNA, the CDR3 is TGTGCCAGCTCACCATCCCCTATAGGGGTCGATGAGCAGTTCTTC. This translates into CASSPSPIGVDEQFF. Drawing the rest from reference TRBV18 and TRBJ2-1, the complete variable domain is NAGVMQNPRHLVRRRGQEARLRCSPMKGHSHVYWYRQLPEEGLKFMVYLQKENIIDESGMPKERFSAEFPKEGPSILRIQQVVRGDSAAYFCASSPSPIGVDEQFFGPGTRLTVL.

The chain links TRBV30 to TRBJ1-1, with TRBD1 identical over 9 bases. CDR3 length equals 15 residues. The germline CDR1 and CDR2 sequences are GTSNPN and SVGIG (reference sequence). With 2 bases clipped from V and 8 bases from J, the junction kept 12 bases outside the gene matches. The CDR3, as DNA: TGTGCCTGGAGTTCCTCCGGGACAGGGAGATACGAAGCTTTCTTT. This codes for CAWSSSGTGRYEAFF.

The chain employs TRBV28 and TRBJ2-7; D is possibly TRBD1 (6 bases). The V gene lost 6 bases and the J gene lost 7 bases, with 13 bases spanning the gap. The germline gives CDR1 MDHEN, CDR2 SYDVKM. The length of the CDR3 is 12 residues. CDR3 sequence: CASSPKGEEQYF. CDR3 DNA sequence: TGTGCCAGCAGCCCTAAGGGGGAGGAGCAGTACTTC. The complete variable domain, with remaining parts taken from reference TRBV28 and TRBJ2-7, reads DVKVTQSSRYLVKRTGEKVFLECVQDMDHENMFWYRQDPGLGLRLIYFSYDVKMKEKGDIPEGYSVSREKKERFSLILESASTNQTSMYLCASSPKGEEQYFGPGTRLTVT.